This entry lists 14 T cell receptor beta chains sequenced from one sample in a study of T cells in Graves' hyperthyroidism and ophthalmopathy. There were TCR beta CDR3 regions amplified from RNA transcripts. The study used the HTBI primer set for a first-round RT-PCR of the TCR CDR3. TCRdb used MiXCR to reprocess the multiplex PCR reads, holding one entry per CDR3 protein. Among 550,000 to 800,000 distinct CDR3 sequences, around 15% were seen once, and the ten largest hold around 7.7%. The sequenced sample consisted of blood. These receptors all come from a man between 18 and 35 years old with Graves' hyperthyroidism.

A word on this clonotype: This clone may be a read error of a much larger clone one base away. V usage is TRBV3-1 and J usage is TRBJ1-2; D remains unclear. CDR3 length: 15 amino acids. Germline V gene lookup returns CDR1 LGHDT and CDR2 YNNKEL (reference sequence). The CDR3 sequence is CTSSQVPDLEYGYTF. The CDR3 DNA reads as TGTACCAGCAGCCAAGTCCCAGACCTGGAGTATGGCTACACCTTC.

This clonotype was seen ten or more times. V usage is TRBV24-1 and J usage is TRBJ2-1, with 9 bases that match TRBD1. This CDR3 spans 16 amino acids. Unmatched junction bases numbered 6, after V lost 3 bases and J lost 4 bases. Germline CDR1 is KGHDR and CDR2 is SFDVKD. The CDR3 DNA is TGTGCCACCAGTGATCGACAGGGGGTAGAGTACAATGAGCAGTTCTTC. This translates into CATSDRQGVEYNEQFF.

This clonotype has ten or more counts. CDR3 DNA sequence: TGTGCCAGCAGCTTAAACCGACAGGGCGGGGCTTTCTTT. Amino acid sequence: CASSLNRQGGAFF. This chain links TRBV5-8 with TRBJ1-1, with 7 bases fitting TRBD1. This CDR3 contains 13 residues. V was clipped by 2 bases and J by 11 bases; unmatched bases: 9. Germline V gives CDR1 SGHTS, CDR2 YDEGEE.

The table lists this clonotype with many counts. This chain links TRBV24-1 with TRBJ2-1; 12 nucleotides match TRBD2. The V gene end was trimmed by 3 bases and the J gene end by 8 bases; junction bases not matched to a gene: 7. The CDR3 is made up of 16 amino acids. In germline, CDR1 is KGHDR, CDR2 SFDVKD. The CDR3 region has the DNA TGTGCCACCAGTGATCACCGACTAGCGGGAGTTTATGAGCAGTTCTTC. It encodes CATSDHRLAGVYEQFF.

This chain connects TRBV6-1 to TRBJ2-1; 7 nucleotides align to TRBD2. In germline, CDR1 is MNHNS, CDR2 SASEGT. The CDR3 runs 13 residues. V lost 6 bases to trimming and J lost 7 bases; unmatched junction nucleotides: 6. In DNA form, the CDR3 reads TGTGCCAGCAGGGGACGGGGAGGGAATGAGCAGTTCTTC. It codes for CASRGRGGNEQFF.

This clonotype appeared a few times. The gene calls are TRBV18 and TRBJ2-7; D is unclear. Germline loops: CDR1 KGHSH, CDR2 LQKENI. Deletions cut 2 bases from V and 0 bases from J, with 8 bases between. CDR3 size: 14 residues. CDR3: CASSPVESSYEQYF. The CDR3 DNA is TGTGCCAGCTCACCAGTAGAGAGCTCCTACGAGCAGTACTTC.

The rearrangement uses TRBV20-1 and TRBJ1-3; perhaps TRBD1 as D (6 bases). Trimming took 5 bases from V and 7 from J, leaving 21 bases between them. This CDR3 spans 15 amino acids. In germline, CDR1 is DFQATT, CDR2 SNEGSKA (reference sequence). The CDR3 DNA sequence: TGCAGTGCTGTGGGAGGGGGGGATAGTAGCAACACCATATATTTT. It yields the protein CSAVGGGDSSNTIYF.

The chain recombines TRBV6-1 with TRBJ1-5, with 7 bases fitting TRBD1. The length of the CDR3 is 13 residues. Germline-derived CDR1 and CDR2 are MNHNS and SASEGT. Trimming removed 6 bases from V and 9 bases from J; junction bases left unmatched: 8. For the CDR3, the DNA is TGTGCCAGCAGCCTAAAGACAGGGCGGCCCCAGCATTTT. Translating gives CASSLKTGRPQHF.

This chain joins TRBV27 and TRBJ2-1; 11 nucleotides match TRBD2. The CDR3 runs to 15 residues. V was pared by 5 bases and J by 8 bases, with 8 bases of the junction left unmatched. From germline, CDR1 is MNHEY and CDR2 SMNVEV (reference sequence). DNA of the CDR3: TGTGCCAGCAGTGTTACTAGCGGGAGTATTGATGAGCAGTTCTTC. Its translation: CASSVTSGSIDEQFF.

The rearrangement uses TRBV2 and TRBJ2-7; 9 bases match TRBD1. The CDR3 sequence is 13 residues long. Germline-derived CDR1 and CDR2 are SNHLY and FYNNEI. Trimming at V came to 8 bases and at J to 4 bases, leaving 6 bases not matched to a gene. DNA of the CDR3: TGTGCCAGCGGACAGGGGCCCCCGTACGAGCAGTACTTC. It translates to CASGQGPPYEQYF.

In this sample, this clonotype turned up many times. The V and J genes are TRBV5-6 and TRBJ2-5; TRBD2 agrees at 8 bases. V lost 2 bases, J lost 1 base, and 7 bases stayed unmatched. This CDR3 has 16 residues. Germline V gene data show CDR1 as SGHDT and CDR2 as YYEEEE. The CDR3 protein is CASSLASGYFQETQYF. The CDR3 DNA follows: TGTGCCAGCAGCTTAGCTAGCGGGTACTTCCAAGAGACCCAGTACTTC.

This clonotype was picked up a small number of times. V and J are TRBV7-6 and TRBJ2-1, with D unclear. V lost 1 base, J lost 1 base, and 8 bases lay in between. In germline, CDR1 is SGHVS, CDR2 FNYEAQ. This CDR3 is built from 15 residues. The DNA of the CDR3 is TGTGCCAGCAGCTTAGTAGGTACGTCCTACAATGAGCAGTTCTTC. Its translation is CASSLVGTSYNEQFF.

This clonotype has at least ten counts. The chain joins TRBV30 to TRBJ1-5; D unclear. This CDR3 spans 13 amino acids. Trimming removed 5 bases from V and 0 bases from J, with 8 bases in between. Germline V lookup: CDR1 GTSNPN, CDR2 SVGIG (reference sequence). CDR3 nucleotide sequence: TGTGCCTGGGGGCAGAATAGCAATCAGCCCCAGCATTTT. Its translation: CAWGQNSNQPQHF.

This clonotype was detected many times. The CDR3 DNA is TGTGCCAGCCTGAAGGGCTTAGGACCCAGCTCCTACAATGAGCAGTTCTTC. Its translation: CASLKGLGPSSYNEQFF. The rearrangement uses TRBV6-2 or TRBV6-3 and TRBJ2-1; no clear D gene. Germline CDR1 reads MNHEY; CDR2 reads SVGEGT. Trimming removed 8 bases at V and 0 bases at J, with 20 bases between. The CDR3 runs to 17 residues.